Listed below are T cell receptor beta chains from one sample, sequenced in a study of T-cell reconstitution after alpha-beta-depleted transplantation in children. Each CDR3 protein gets one entry after TCRdb re-called the PCR reads with MiXCR. The sample consists of about 980,000 distinct CDR3 sequences, around 30% of them appearing once. The specimen was PBMCs, mostly from graft donor cells, collected 360 days after TCRalphabeta/CD19-depleted stem cell transplant. These receptors were taken from a boy younger than two who had a stem cell transplant for SCID, so the T cells may come from the graft donor. The CDR3 runs from the conserved cysteine through the conserved F or W. Each record gives: V gene, clone size, CDR3 protein. Clone size is not always given. Where it is, it says once, few, many or a class for expanded clones.

TRBV20-1	few	CSARGLTYEQYF
TRBV20-1	-	CSARATSGGEKNEQFF
TRBV28	few	CASSWSTGDTQYF
TRBV5-5	-	CASSLAPRLAYEQYF
TRBV2	-	CASRSTPFSSYNEQFF
TRBV7-8	-	CASSVQGQDSYNEQFF
TRBV9	-	CASSVDPDPDTQYF
TRBV7-2	-	CASSRRTSGGAIEQFF
TRBV20-1	few	CSARDSRAYEQYF
TRBV15	-	CATSRDMRNRNQPQHF
TRBV2	-	CASREVFNYGYTF
TRBV15	few	CATSRDPGLATQETQYF
TRBV7-2	few	CASRRLTDTQYF
TRBV2	few	CASAGDGDYGYTF
TRBV18	-	CASSPKTAGRYEQYF
TRBV20-1	-	CSAISSGPNDGPQETQYF
TRBV3-1	many	CASSPHRGVEAFF
TRBV20-1	-	CSARQGTTEAFF
TRBV20-1	-	CSARGASSTDTQYF
TRBV3-1	-	CASSQSGTGLRNEQFF
TRBV7-3	few	CASSSGGSTQYF
TRBV5-1	-	CASSLGLRTEAFF
TRBV7-9	few	CASSPSGGIGGNTIYF
TRBV5-6	-	CASSYRQGAYNEQFF
TRBV4-1	few	CASSQEMRKAGANVLTF